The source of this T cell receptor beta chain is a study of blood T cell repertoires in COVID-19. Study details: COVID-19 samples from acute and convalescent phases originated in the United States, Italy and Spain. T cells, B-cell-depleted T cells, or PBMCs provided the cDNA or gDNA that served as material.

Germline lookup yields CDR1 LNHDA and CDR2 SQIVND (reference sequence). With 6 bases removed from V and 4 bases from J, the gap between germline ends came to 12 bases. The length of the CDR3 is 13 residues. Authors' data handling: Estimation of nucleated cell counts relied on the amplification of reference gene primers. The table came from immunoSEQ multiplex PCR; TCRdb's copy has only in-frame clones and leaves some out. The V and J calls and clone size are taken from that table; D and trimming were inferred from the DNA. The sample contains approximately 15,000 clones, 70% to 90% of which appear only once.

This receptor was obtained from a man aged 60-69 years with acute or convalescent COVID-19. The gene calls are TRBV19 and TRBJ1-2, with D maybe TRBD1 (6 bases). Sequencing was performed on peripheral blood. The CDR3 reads CASSLDSLYGYTF. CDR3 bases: TGTGCCAGTAGCTTGGACAGCCTCTATGGCTACACCTTC.